The text below deals with one TCR beta chain. CDR1 is SEHNR, CDR2 FQNEAQ, per germline (reference sequence). V dropped 3 bases and J dropped 0 bases, with 14 bases sitting between them. The CDR3 length is 17 residues. The data were obtained in a study of blood T cells in healthy people across ages. It was with a sample-barcoded 5' primer and a J-beta primer mix that a second PCR of roughly 7 to 12 cycles was run. TCRdb independently ran MiXCR on the 5' RACE reads; one entry per CDR3 protein. The sample yields hundreds of thousands of distinct CDR3 sequences, 58% seen once. The TCR sequence derives from a man younger than 40 in good health. The chain employs TRBV7-9 and TRBJ1-4, with D maybe TRBD1 (6 bases). Sequencing input: blood. This CDR3 is CASSLGGTPTTNEKLFF. The DNA of the CDR3 is TGTGCCAGCAGCTTGGGCGGGACACCTACAACTAATGAAAAACTGTTTTTT.